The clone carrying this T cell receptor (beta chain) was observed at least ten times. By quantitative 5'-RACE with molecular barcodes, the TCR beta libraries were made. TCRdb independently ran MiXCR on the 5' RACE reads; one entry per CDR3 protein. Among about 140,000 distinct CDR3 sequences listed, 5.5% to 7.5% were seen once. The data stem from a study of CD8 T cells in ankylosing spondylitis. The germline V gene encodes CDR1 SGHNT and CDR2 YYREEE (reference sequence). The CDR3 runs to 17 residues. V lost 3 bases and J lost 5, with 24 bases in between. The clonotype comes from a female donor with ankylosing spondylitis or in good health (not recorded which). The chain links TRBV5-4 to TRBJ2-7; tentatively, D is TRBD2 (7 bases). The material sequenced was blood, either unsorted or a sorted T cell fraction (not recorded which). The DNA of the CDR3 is TGTGCCAGCAGCTCGCACCGCACAGGGCAAGGGGGGGACGAGCAGTACTTC. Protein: CASSSHRTGQGGDEQYF. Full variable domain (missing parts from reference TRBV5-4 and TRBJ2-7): ETGVTQSPTHLIKTRGQQVTLRCSSQSGHNTVSWYQQALGQGPQFIFQYYREEENGRGNFPPRFSGLQFPNYSSELNVNALELDDSALYLCASSSHRTGQGGDEQYFGPGTRLTVT.